Each of the 25 T cell receptor beta chains below was sequenced from the same sample in a study of PD-L1 blockade in urothelial cancer. Stated time point: peripheral blood 6 weeks after treatment start. The data were produced by immunoSEQ multiplex PCR, yet TCRdb's version contains in-frame clones alone and is incomplete. The sample holds 48,000 or so clones, around 86% seen once. Sequencing used PBMCs, obtained around atezolizumab (anti-PD-L1) treatment. The receptors come from a man aged 55 to 70 with urothelial cancer.

The chain combines TRBV6-1 with TRBJ2-1; tentative D call: TRBD2 (5 bases). The CDR3 has 14 amino acids. Germline CDR1 is MNHNS and CDR2 is SASEGT. The ends were cut back, 6 bases at V and 6 bases at J, with 15 bases in the middle. The CDR3 spells CASRDGSPSNEQFF. CDR3 nucleotides: TGTGCCAGCAGGGATGGGAGCCCTTCCAATGAGCAGTTCTTC.

J is TRBJ2-2 and V is TRBV4-2, with D tentatively TRBD1 (5 bases). The V gene's germline CDR1 is LGHNA and CDR2 YNFKEQ. V was trimmed by 1 base and J by 1 base, leaving 7 bases between them. The CDR3 runs to 15 residues. CDR3 sequence (DNA): TGTGCCAGCAGCCAAGTAGGGGAGAACACCGGGGAGCTGTTTTTT. Translating gives CASSQVGENTGELFF.

This chain joins TRBV28 and TRBJ1-2, with unresolved D. Germline V gene lookup returns CDR1 MDHEN and CDR2 SYDVKM. V lost 2 bases to trimming and J lost 6 bases, with 7 bases between them. The CDR3 runs to 12 residues. CDR3 DNA: TGTGCCAGCAGTTTAGCCGACAATGGCTACACCTTC. It encodes CASSLADNGYTF.

The chain employs TRBV2 and TRBJ2-1; TRBD1 matches 8 bases. Germline V gene sequence: CDR1 SNHLY, CDR2 FYNNEI. V lost 8 bases and J lost 7; bases outside the gene matches: 13. The CDR3 covers 15 residues. This chain's CDR3 is CASQANRQGKNEQFF. In DNA form, the CDR3 reads TGTGCCAGCCAAGCCAATAGACAGGGGAAGAATGAGCAGTTCTTC.

V is TRBV29-1 and J is TRBJ1-2, with unresolved D. CDR3 length: 14 amino acids. V lost 4 bases and J 2 bases, leaving 14 bases between the germline ends. Germline V gene lookup returns CDR1 SQVTM and CDR2 ANQGSEA. CDR3 protein: CSVGSGDYNYGYTF. CDR3 coding DNA: TGCAGCGTTGGTTCGGGAGATTACAACTATGGCTACACCTTC.

The rearrangement uses TRBV5-6 and TRBJ2-3; 7 bases map to TRBD1. The CDR3 length is 15 residues. V lost 4 bases, J lost 0 bases, and 5 bases stayed unmatched. Germline V CDR1 and CDR2: SGHDT, YYEEEE. The CDR3, as DNA: TGTGCCAGCAGCGACTTGGGACAGAGCACAGATACGCAGTATTTT. Translation gives CASSDLGQSTDTQYF.

This chain joins TRBV10-2 and TRBJ1-4; the match to TRBD1 covers 9 bases. The CDR3 runs to 15 residues. Germline values: CDR1 WSHSY, CDR2 SAAADI. After removal of 3 bases from V and 7 bases from J, the junction contained 6 bases not matched to a gene. The CDR3 here is CASSDRDRDIEKLFF. The CDR3, as DNA: TGCGCCAGCAGTGATAGGGACAGGGACATTGAAAAACTGTTTTTT.

This clone was counted a single time. The chain uses TRBV2 and TRBJ1-1; D unclear. CDR1 and CDR2 (germline): SNHLY, FYNNEI. The CDR3 is 16 amino acids. The V end lost 0 bases, the J end lost 0 bases, and 11 bases lay between the germline ends. CDR3 protein: CASSEASSFMNTEAFF. The CDR3 DNA sequence: TGTGCCAGCAGTGAAGCGAGTAGTTTTATGAACACTGAAGCTTTCTTT.

The CDR3 spells CASSTTGADTGELFF. The CDR3 bases are TGTGCCAGCAGCACGACAGGGGCTGACACCGGGGAGCTGTTTTTT. The V and J genes are TRBV11-3 and TRBJ2-2; 8 nucleotides line up with TRBD1. CDR3 length: 15 amino acids. CDR1 and CDR2 (germline): SGHNT, YENEEA. J was trimmed by 3 bases and V by 5 bases; bases with no gene match: 5.

V is TRBV5-1 and J is TRBJ1-1; D possibly corresponds to TRBD1 (5 bases). The CDR3 length is 14 residues. The germline V gene encodes CDR1 SGHRS and CDR2 YFSETQ. Between the trimmed V and J ends, which lost 0 bases and 2 bases, there was a span of 8 bases. The CDR3 DNA sequence: TGCGCCAGCAGCTTGGGACAGACCAACACTGAAGCTTTCTTT. This sequence encodes CASSLGQTNTEAFF.

Points on this clone: Other DNA sequences in the sample encode the same CDR3. V gene TRBV6-5 combines with J gene TRBJ1-1; 7 bases match TRBD1. Germline loops: CDR1 MNHEY, CDR2 SVGAGI. The CDR3 extends over 15 amino acids. Unmatched junction bases numbered 8, after V lost 6 bases and J lost 1 base. The CDR3 is CASRRRQGTNTEAFF. In nucleotides, the CDR3 is TGTGCCAGCAGGAGAAGACAGGGAACGAACACTGAAGCTTTCTTT.

The chain couples TRBV2 to TRBJ2-7; a weak D match, TRBD2 (7 bases). Trimming removed 3 bases at V and 3 bases at J, with 15 bases between. CDR1 is SNHLY, CDR2 FYNNEI, per germline. The CDR3 has 15 residues. DNA of the CDR3: TGTGCCAGCAGTGAGGGTGCGGGGGCCATCTACGAGCAGTACTTC. Translated, it gives CASSEGAGAIYEQYF.

The chain is built from TRBV14 and TRBJ2-7, with a tentative D call TRBD2 (6 bases). Per germline, CDR1 SGHDN and CDR2 FVKESK. V gave up 2 bases and J gave up 0 bases, with 8 bases separating them. The CDR3 contains 14 residues. In nucleotides, the CDR3 is TGTGCCAGCAGCCAACGGGGGAGCTCCTACGAGCAGTACTTC. Translation gives CASSQRGSSYEQYF.

This chain uses TRBV10-1 with TRBJ2-3, with 10 bases lining up with TRBD1. CDR1 WNHNN and CDR2 SYGVQD come from the germline V gene (reference sequence). CDR3 length equals 17 residues. J gave up 3 bases and V 1 base, and 7 bases lay outside the gene matches. The CDR3 sequence: CASSEFLPGQGTDTQYF. CDR3 sequence (DNA): TGCGCCAGCAGTGAGTTTTTACCGGGACAGGGGACAGATACGCAGTATTTT.

This clone was seen only once. This chain connects TRBV14 to TRBJ1-5, with 7 bases matching TRBD1. This CDR3 is built from 18 residues. CDR1 and CDR2 from the germline V gene are SGHDN and FVKESK. After removal of 3 bases from V and 0 bases from J, the junction contained 11 bases not matched to a gene. The CDR3 coding sequence is TGTGCCAGCAGCCAGGTCGAAGGGGGCCCTTATAGCAATCAGCCCCAGCATTTT. Translating it yields CASSQVEGGPYSNQPQHF.

The rearrangement links TRBV7-9 to TRBJ2-5, with 8 bases lining up with TRBD2. Trimming took 5 bases from V and 2 from J; bases not matched to a gene: 4. CDR1 and CDR2 (germline): SEHNR, FQNEAQ (reference sequence). CDR3 length: 14 amino acids. The CDR3 region has the DNA TGTGCCAGCAGCCCGGGGGGGCATCAAGAGACCCAGTACTTC. Its protein is CASSPGGHQETQYF.

The rearrangement links TRBV6-6 to TRBJ1-2, with D perhaps matching TRBD1 (5 bases). V dropped 4 bases and J dropped 10 bases, with 13 bases sitting between them. Germline loops: CDR1 MNHNY, CDR2 SVGAGI (reference sequence). The CDR3 is 12 amino acids. CDR3 sequence reads: CASSFTTDSYTF. In DNA, the CDR3 is TGTGCCAGCAGTTTCACGACAGATTCCTACACCTTC.

V and J are TRBV28 and TRBJ1-4, with a weak D call TRBD1 (5 bases). The CDR3 is 15 residues long. Looked up from germline, CDR1 is MDHEN and CDR2 is SYDVKM. V dropped 8 bases and J dropped 8 bases, with 21 bases sitting between them. The CDR3 coding sequence is TGTGCCAGCGGCCTTACCGGGAGGGGAAAGGAAAAACTGTTTTTT. Encoded protein: CASGLTGRGKEKLFF.

The CDR3 loop is CASSPGGHWLETQYF. The DNA of the CDR3 is TGTGCCAGCAGCCCGGGGGGGCACTGGTTAGAGACCCAGTACTTC. The gene calls are TRBV13 and TRBJ2-5, with 8 nucleotides matching TRBD2. This CDR3 region has 15 residues. The junction had 9 bases not matched to a gene; V was cut back by 5 bases and J by 4 bases. The germline V gene has CDR1 PRHDT and CDR2 FYEKMQ (reference sequence).

The chain recombines TRBV19 with TRBJ1-2, with 9 positions matching TRBD1. CDR1 and CDR2 from the germline V gene are LNHDA and SQIVND (reference sequence). Losses at the gene ends were 11 bases for V and 4 bases for J; bases not matched to a gene: 8. The CDR3 is 13 residues long. The CDR3 DNA reads as TGTGCCGCTGAACAGGGGGCTGGCTATGGCTACACCTTC. It encodes CAAEQGAGYGYTF.

This clone has just one count. The CDR3 sequence: CASSQQGTPRGPQPQHF. CDR3 bases: TGCGCCAGCAGCCAACAAGGGACACCTAGAGGTCCACAGCCCCAGCATTTT. This chain joins TRBV4-1 and TRBJ1-5, with TRBD1 as a possible D gene (6 bases). Trimming pared 2 bases from V and 7 bases from J, leaving 21 bases between. The CDR3 is 17 residues long. The germline CDR1 and CDR2 sequences are MGHRA and YSYEKL.

This sequence joins TRBV14 and TRBJ1-6; D remains ambiguous. V was clipped by 0 bases and J by 12 bases, with 9 bases between them. Germline lookup yields CDR1 SGHDN and CDR2 FVKESK. This CDR3 region has 13 residues. The CDR3 loop is CASSQDQDLPLHF. The CDR3 DNA sequence: TGTGCCAGCAGCCAAGATCAGGATTTACCCCTCCACTTT.

The chain recombines TRBV19 with TRBJ1-2; the D gene is possibly TRBD1 (5 bases). The CDR3 runs 18 residues. V lost 0 bases, J lost 4 bases, and 21 bases lay in between. The V gene's germline CDR1 is LNHDA and CDR2 SQIVND (reference sequence). The CDR3 nucleotides are TGTGCCAGTAGTATAGATGGCGACAGCCGACTCCTTGGCTATGGCTACACCTTC. It is translated as CASSIDGDSRLLGYGYTF.

This clone has only one observation. The chain has TRBV11-2 and TRBJ2-7; D is perhaps TRBD1 (5 bases). Germline V CDR1 and CDR2: SGHAT, FQNNGV. This CDR3 is built from 14 residues. V lost 1 base and J 5 bases, leaving 12 bases between the germline ends. CDR3 sequence reads: CASSLAGWSDEQYF. CDR3 DNA sequence: TGTGCCAGCAGCTTAGCAGGGTGGAGCGACGAGCAGTACTTC.

The sample holds one count of this clone. The genes are TRBV2 and TRBJ2-4, with D perhaps TRBD2 (6 bases). CDR1 and CDR2 (germline): SNHLY, FYNNEI. Trimming removed 6 bases from V and 0 bases from J, with 12 bases in between. The CDR3 runs 15 residues. The CDR3 sequence is CASRSGSGAKNIQYF. Here the CDR3 DNA reads TGTGCCAGCAGATCCGGGAGTGGAGCCAAAAACATTCAGTACTTC.